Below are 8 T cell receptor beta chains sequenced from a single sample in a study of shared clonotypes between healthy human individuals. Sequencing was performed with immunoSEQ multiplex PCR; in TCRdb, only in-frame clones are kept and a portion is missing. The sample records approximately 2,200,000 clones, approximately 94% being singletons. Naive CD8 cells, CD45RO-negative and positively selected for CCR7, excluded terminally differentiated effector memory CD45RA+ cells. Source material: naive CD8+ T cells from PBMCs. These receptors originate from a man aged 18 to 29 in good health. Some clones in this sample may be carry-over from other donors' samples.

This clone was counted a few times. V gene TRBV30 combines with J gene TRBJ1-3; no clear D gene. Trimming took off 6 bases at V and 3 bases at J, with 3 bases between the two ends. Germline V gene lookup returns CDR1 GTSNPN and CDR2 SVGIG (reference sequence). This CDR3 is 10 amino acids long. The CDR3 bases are TGTGCCTGCGTTGGAAACACCATATATTTT. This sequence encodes CACVGNTIYF.

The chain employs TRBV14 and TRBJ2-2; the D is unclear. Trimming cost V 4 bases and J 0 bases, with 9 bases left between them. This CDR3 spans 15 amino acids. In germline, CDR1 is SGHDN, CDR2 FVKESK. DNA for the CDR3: TGTGCCAGCAGCCTCTACCGCACGAACACCGGGGAGCTGTTTTTT. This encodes CASSLYRTNTGELFF.

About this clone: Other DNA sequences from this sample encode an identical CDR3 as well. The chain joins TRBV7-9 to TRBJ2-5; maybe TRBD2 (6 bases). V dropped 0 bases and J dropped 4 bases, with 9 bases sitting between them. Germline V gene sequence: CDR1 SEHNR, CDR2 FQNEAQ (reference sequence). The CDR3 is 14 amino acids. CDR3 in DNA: TGTGCCAGCAGCTTAGCGCGGGGCGGAGAGACCCAGTACTTC. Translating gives CASSLARGGETQYF. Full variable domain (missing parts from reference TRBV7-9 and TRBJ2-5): DTGVSQNPRHKITKRGQNVTFRCDPISEHNRLYWYRQTLGQGPEFLTYFQNEAQLEKSRLLSDRFSAERPKGSFSTLEIQRTEQGDSAMYLCASSLARGGETQYFGPGTRLLVL.

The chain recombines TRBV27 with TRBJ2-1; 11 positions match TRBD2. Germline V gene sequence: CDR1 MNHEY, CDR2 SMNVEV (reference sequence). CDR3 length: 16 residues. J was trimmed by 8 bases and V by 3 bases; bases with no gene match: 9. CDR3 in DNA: TGTGCCAGCAGTTTCGTCCAGACTAGCGGGACCGATGAGCAGTTCTTC. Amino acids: CASSFVQTSGTDEQFF.

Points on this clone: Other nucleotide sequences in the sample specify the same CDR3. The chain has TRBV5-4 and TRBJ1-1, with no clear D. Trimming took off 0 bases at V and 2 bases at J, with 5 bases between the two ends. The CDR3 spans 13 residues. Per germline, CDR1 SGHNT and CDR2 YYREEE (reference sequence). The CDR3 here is CASSLGGNTEAFF. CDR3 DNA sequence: TGTGCCAGCAGCTTGGGAGGAAACACTGAAGCTTTCTTT.

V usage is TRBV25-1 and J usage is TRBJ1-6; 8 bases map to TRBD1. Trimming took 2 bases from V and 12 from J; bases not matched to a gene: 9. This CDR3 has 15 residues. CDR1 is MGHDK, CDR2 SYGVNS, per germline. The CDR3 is CASSERTVRGRPLHF. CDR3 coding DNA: TGTGCCAGCAGTGAACGGACGGTCAGGGGGCGACCCCTCCACTTT.

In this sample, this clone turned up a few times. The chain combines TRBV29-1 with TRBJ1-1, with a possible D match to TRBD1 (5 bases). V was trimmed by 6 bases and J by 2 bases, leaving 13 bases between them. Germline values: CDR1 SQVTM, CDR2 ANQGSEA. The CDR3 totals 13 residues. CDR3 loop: CSVLGLLNTEAFF. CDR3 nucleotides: TGCAGCGTCTTGGGACTGCTTAACACTGAAGCTTTCTTT.

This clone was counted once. CDR3 sequence (DNA): TGTGCCAGTAGTACCTACAGGGACACCGAAGGGAGGCGCAATCAGCCCCAGCATTTT. This translates into CASSTYRDTEGRRNQPQHF. The V call is TRBV19, the J call TRBJ1-5; possible D gene TRBD1, 6 bases. Trimming removed 4 bases at V and 2 bases at J, with 24 bases between. Germline assignment: CDR1 LNHDA and CDR2 SQIVND (reference sequence). The CDR3 contains 19 residues.